This TCR beta chain emerged from a study of PD-1 blockade in mismatch repair-deficient tumors. This clone was counted once. A few pembrolizumab responders had their TCRs sequenced. Only in-frame clones appear in the TCRdb table, and some are missing; sequencing was by immunoSEQ multiplex PCR. In the table there are 100,000 to 150,000 clones, about nine tenths of which are singletons. CDR3 length: 16 amino acids. CDR1 and CDR2 (germline): SGDLS, YYNGEE. V was pared by 3 bases and J by 0 bases, with 12 bases between. The sample here was peripheral blood, taken just over 70 weeks after starting pembrolizumab. This rearrangement joins TRBV9 to TRBJ2-2; perhaps TRBD1 as D (6 bases). This clonotype originated in an adult with mismatch repair-deficient cancer. In nucleotides, the CDR3 is TGTGCCAGCAGCGGAGGGGGACGGCCGAACACCGGGGAGCTGTTTTTT. This gives the protein CASSGGGRPNTGELFF.